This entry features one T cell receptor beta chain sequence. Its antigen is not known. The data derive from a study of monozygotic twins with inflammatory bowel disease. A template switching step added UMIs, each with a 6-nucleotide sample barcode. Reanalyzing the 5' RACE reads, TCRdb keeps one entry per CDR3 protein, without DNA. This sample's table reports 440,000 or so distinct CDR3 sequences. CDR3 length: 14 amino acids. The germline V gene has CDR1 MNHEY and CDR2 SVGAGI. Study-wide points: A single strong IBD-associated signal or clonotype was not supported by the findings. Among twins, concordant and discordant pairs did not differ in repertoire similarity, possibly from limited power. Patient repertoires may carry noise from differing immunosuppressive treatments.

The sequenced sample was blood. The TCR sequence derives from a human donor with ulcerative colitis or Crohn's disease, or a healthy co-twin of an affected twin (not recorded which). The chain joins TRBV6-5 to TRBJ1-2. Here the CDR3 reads CASIPEGGLGGYTF.